This is a list of T cell receptor beta chains from one sample in a study of siplizumab effects on memory and regulatory T cells. Produced via immunoSEQ multiplex PCR; TCRdb's table is partial and in-frame only. This sample carries under 100,000 clones, 87% of them seen once, and the ten largest clones take over 1.5%. The material sequenced was Tregs sorted from blood. The origin of the receptors is a human donor in good health. Both conserved end residues are part of each CDR3. D genes are given only for firm matches. Not all rows give a size; the values are once, few, many and, for expanded clones, a class.

cdr3_aa	cdr3_nt	v_call	clone_size	d_call	j_call
CASSSLKRVDTQYF	TGTGCCAGCAGCAGCCTGAAGCGGGTCGATACGCAGTATTTT	TRBV21-1	NA	NA	TRBJ2-3
CASSSSGLVVTGELFF	TGTGCCAGCAGCTCCAGCGGCTTGGTGGTGACCGGGGAGCTGTTTTTT	TRBV11-3	NA	NA	TRBJ2-2
CASSPEITGKQYF	TGTGCCAGCAGCCCCGAGATAACAGGTAAGCAGTACTTC	TRBV4-2	NA	NA	TRBJ2-7
CASSLAQKYGYTF	TGTGCCAGCAGCTTAGCACAGAAATATGGCTACACCTTC	TRBV7-6	few	NA	TRBJ1-2
CASSRRQGINQPQHF	TGTGCCAGCAGCCGGCGACAAGGTATCAATCAGCCCCAGCATTTT	TRBV2	NA	NA	TRBJ1-5
CASSQGLAGTDTQYF	TGTGCCAGCAGCCAAGGACTAGCGGGGACAGATACGCAGTATTTT	TRBV7-3	NA	TRBD2	TRBJ2-3
CASSRTETSGGSDTQYF	TGCGCCAGCAGCCGGACTGAGACTAGCGGGGGGTCAGATACGCAGTATTTT	TRBV4-3	NA	TRBD2	TRBJ2-3
CASRRTTGNTIYF	TGTGCCAGCAGGCGGACAACTGGAAACACCATATATTTT	TRBV6-6	NA	NA	TRBJ1-3
CASNVAGANTDTQYF	TGTGCCAGCAACGTAGCGGGAGCAAACACAGATACGCAGTATTTT	TRBV28	NA	TRBD2	TRBJ2-3
CASSPVERGTTDTQYF	TGTGCCAGCAGCCCGGTTGAGCGGGGGACCACAGATACGCAGTATTTT	TRBV4-2	NA	TRBD2	TRBJ2-3
CASSPIAGGSYEQYF	TGTGCCAGCTCACCTATAGCGGGCGGCTCCTACGAGCAGTACTTC	TRBV18	NA	TRBD2	TRBJ2-7
CASSRQGMNTEAFF	TGTGCCAGCAGTCGACAGGGAATGAACACTGAAGCTTTCTTT	TRBV2	NA	TRBD1	TRBJ1-1
CAFDRQGGTEAFF	TGTGCCTTTGATAGACAGGGGGGCACTGAAGCTTTCTTT	TRBV30	NA	TRBD1	TRBJ1-1
CASSFSGTASGETQYF	TGCGCCAGCAGCTTTTCCGGGACGGCGAGTGGAGAGACCCAGTACTTC	TRBV5-1	once	NA	TRBJ2-5
CSVRDRGETTNEKLFF	TGCAGCGTCCGGGACAGGGGAGAGACAACTAATGAAAAACTGTTTTTT	TRBV29-1	once	TRBD1	TRBJ1-4
CASSTRGHNSPLHF	TGTGCCAGCAGCACCAGGGGTCACAATTCACCCCTCCACTTT	TRBV5-4	NA	NA	TRBJ1-6
CASSEGYSPLHF	TGTGCCAGCAGTGAAGGTTATTCACCCCTCCACTTT	TRBV2	NA	NA	TRBJ1-6
CASFEAGEQFF	TGTGCCAGTTTCGAAGCCGGTGAGCAGTTCTTC	TRBV6-1	few	NA	TRBJ2-1
CASSLSISYGYTF	TGTGCCAGCAGCTTAAGCATAAGCTATGGCTACACCTTC	TRBV11-1	NA	NA	TRBJ1-2
CASSLRSTDTQYF	TGTGCCAGCAGCTTACGGAGTACAGATACGCAGTATTTT	TRBV11-3	NA	NA	TRBJ2-3
CAISDTSGGVFEQYF	TGTGCCATCAGTGACACTAGCGGGGGGGTTTTCGAGCAGTACTTC	TRBV10-3	NA	TRBD2	TRBJ2-7
CASSLHGTNEKLFF	TGTGCCAGCAGCCTCCATGGGACTAATGAAAAACTGTTTTTT	TRBV7-9	NA	NA	TRBJ1-4
CASSLGQGSHEQYF	TGTGCCAGCAGCCTGGGACAGGGATCCCACGAGCAGTACTTC	TRBV7-9	NA	TRBD1	TRBJ2-7
CASRRYNEQFF	TGTGCCAGCCGGAGGTACAATGAGCAGTTCTTC	TRBV2	NA	NA	TRBJ2-1
CASSGSGGVITEAFF	TGCGCCAGCAGCGGGTCAGGGGGCGTTATCACTGAAGCTTTCTTT	TRBV5-1	NA	TRBD1	TRBJ1-1
CASSATYSRDSGRYGYTF	TGTGCCAGCTCGGCCACCTACTCCCGGGACAGTGGGCGCTATGGCTACACCTTC	TRBV18	NA	TRBD1	TRBJ1-2
CASSFWYAVQETQYF	TGTGCCAGCAGCTTCTGGTACGCCGTCCAAGAGACCCAGTACTTC	TRBV11-2	NA	NA	TRBJ2-5
CASSRMVTGGNGYTF	TGTGCCAGCAGCCGGATGGTGACAGGGGGCAATGGCTACACCTTC	TRBV7-9	NA	TRBD1	TRBJ1-2
CASSSSGTGHGELFF	TGCGCCAGCAGCTCCTCCGGGACAGGTCACGGGGAGCTGTTTTTT	TRBV5-1	NA	TRBD1	TRBJ2-2
CASRYRDRETQYF	TGTGCCAGCAGATACCGGGACAGGGAGACCCAGTACTTC	TRBV7-9	NA	TRBD1	TRBJ2-5
CASSHGQGGDTQYF	TGCGCCAGCAGCCACGGACAGGGCGGAGATACGCAGTATTTT	TRBV5-1	NA	TRBD1	TRBJ2-3